This T cell receptor (beta chain) is drawn from a study of T cell responses to AZD1222 COVID-19 vaccine. Overall study findings and caveats: With dominance at 160-218 and 743-854, vaccine-associated CD4 TCRs spanned spike.

Assay used: immunoSEQ multiplex PCR; TCRdb lists only in-frame clones, some missing. The repertoire holds about 180,000 clones, with roughly 88% as singletons. Note on this clone: The antigen is not known.

This CDR3 spans 16 amino acids. The germline CDR1 and CDR2 sequences are LGHNA and YSLEER. V lost 4 bases to trimming and J lost 2 bases, with 15 bases between them. The chain couples TRBV4-3 to TRBJ1-3; TRBD1 might be the D (5 bases). The sequencing used peripheral blood, collected on day 0 of AZD1222 vaccination. This TCR came from an adult in good health. The CDR3 sequence is CASSPAGTYAGNTIYF. In nucleotides, the CDR3 is TGCGCCAGCAGCCCAGCCGGGACCTATGCTGGAAACACCATATATTTT.